These 16 T cell receptor beta chains originate from one sample sequenced in a study of regulatory dendritic cells for organ transplantation. Generated by immunoSEQ multiplex PCR, the TCRdb table keeps only in-frame clones and is missing some. Among nearly 30,000 clones, roughly 79% were seen once, and the ten largest hold 2% to 2.5%. Sequenced material: memory CD4+ T cells from blood. Subset denoted: CD45RO+ memory T cells. The source of these receptors is a human donor in good health.

The chain links TRBV2 to TRBJ2-1; weak D call: TRBD1 (8 bases). Germline CDR1 reads SNHLY; CDR2 reads FYNNEI. Trimming took off 5 bases at V and 4 bases at J, with 15 bases between the two ends. The CDR3 is 15 residues long. The DNA of the CDR3 is TGTGCCAGCAGTAAAAGCGGGACAGGTTACAATGAGCAGTTCTTC. Translated: CASSKSGTGYNEQFF.

The chain is built from TRBV6-1 and TRBJ1-5; D gene unclear. This CDR3 is 15 amino acids long. V dropped 0 bases and J dropped 4 bases, with 10 bases sitting between them. Germline V gene sequence: CDR1 MNHNS, CDR2 SASEGT. CDR3 in DNA: TGTGCCAGCAGTGAAGCCCCTCCCCGAAATCAGCCCCAGCATTTT. Its protein is CASSEAPPRNQPQHF.

The rearrangement uses TRBV7-2 and TRBJ1-2, with unresolved D. This CDR3 has 12 residues. Trimming shortened V by 5 bases and J by 2 bases, and 6 bases separated the two germline ends. Germline V gives CDR1 SGHTA, CDR2 FQGNSA. CDR3 protein: CASSPENYGYTF. CDR3 bases: TGTGCCAGCAGCCCCGAAAACTATGGCTACACCTTC.

Written as DNA, the CDR3 is TGTGCCAGCAGCGGTGTCGGAAAGCAACAAAGTCGGGCCAACGTCCTGACTTTC. Translating gives CASSGVGKQQSRANVLTF. The chain combines TRBV11-2 with TRBJ2-6, with D unclear. The CDR3 has 18 residues. The V gene lost 5 bases and the J gene lost 5 bases, with 22 bases spanning the gap. In germline, CDR1 is SGHAT, CDR2 FQNNGV.

This chain joins TRBV23-1 and TRBJ2-7; D unresolved. TRBV23-1 is identified as an open reading frame with a role that is uncertain. Trimming left V 3 bases short and J 0 bases short, with 9 bases between. The CDR3 loop spans 14 amino acids. The CDR3 DNA sequence: TGCGCCAGCAGTCACGGTAGAGTCTCCTACGAGCAGTACTTC. It translates to CASSHGRVSYEQYF.

About this clone: The same CDR3 can be traced to other DNA sequences in this sample. The chain couples TRBV7-2 to TRBJ1-3; D uncertain. This CDR3 spans 13 amino acids. Germline V gene sequence: CDR1 SGHTA, CDR2 FQGNSA. Trimming removed 4 bases at V and 0 bases at J, with 4 bases between. The CDR3 is CASSSNSGNTIYF. The CDR3 DNA reads as TGTGCCAGCAGCTCTAACTCTGGAAACACCATATATTTT.

V usage is TRBV2 and J usage is TRBJ1-5; 7 bases map to TRBD1. The germline V gene encodes CDR1 SNHLY and CDR2 FYNNEI. Losses at the gene ends were 3 bases for V and 5 bases for J; bases not matched to a gene: 13. The CDR3 has 17 amino acids. The CDR3 nucleotides read TGTGCCAGCAGTGACGTAATTTACCAGGGGGATCATCAGCCCCAGCATTTT. Its translation is CASSDVIYQGDHQPQHF.

This chain links TRBV30 with TRBJ1-1; D unresolved. V gave up 2 bases and J gave up 2 bases, with 18 bases separating them. The CDR3 has 16 amino acids. Germline CDR1 reads GTSNPN; CDR2 reads SVGIG (reference sequence). CDR3 region: CAWSPFGRKKNTEAFF. The CDR3 region has the DNA TGTGCCTGGAGTCCCTTCGGCAGAAAAAAAAACACTGAAGCTTTCTTT.

This sequence joins TRBV19 and TRBJ1-3; 8 bases align to TRBD1. This CDR3 contains 15 residues. The junction had 3 bases not matched to a gene; V was cut back by 4 bases and J by 1 base. In germline, CDR1 is LNHDA, CDR2 SQIVND (reference sequence). The CDR3 region is CASSTRTGSGNTIYF. In DNA form, the CDR3 reads TGTGCCAGTAGTACCCGGACAGGGTCTGGAAACACCATATATTTT. The entire variable domain, with the rest obtained from reference TRBV19 and TRBJ1-3, is as follows: DGGITQSPKYLFRKEGQNVTLSCEQNLNHDAMYWYRQDPGQGLRLIYYSQIVNDFQKGDIAEGYSVSREKKESFPLTVTSAQKNPTAFYLCASSTRTGSGNTIYFGEGSWLTVV.

In this sample, this clone turned up once. The chain employs TRBV27 and TRBJ1-2; 7 bases agree with TRBD1. CDR1 is MNHEY and CDR2 is SMNVEV in the germline V gene (reference sequence). Trimming took 2 bases from V and 2 from J; bases not matched to a gene: 5. This CDR3 has 15 residues. The CDR3 here is CASSLKTGTNYGYTF. CDR3 bases: TGTGCCAGCAGTTTAAAGACAGGGACGAACTATGGCTACACCTTC.

CDR3: CASSLRARADYNEQFF. The CDR3 nucleotides read TGTGCCAGCAGCTTACGTGCCAGGGCTGATTACAATGAGCAGTTCTTC. This chain connects TRBV7-9 to TRBJ2-1, with D possibly being TRBD1 (5 bases). The germline V gene encodes CDR1 SEHNR and CDR2 FQNEAQ (reference sequence). The CDR3 runs 16 residues. Trimming stripped 2 bases from V and 4 bases from J, with 15 bases between.

CDR3 amino acids: CASSPSGEGGAFF. The CDR3 coding sequence is TGTGCCAGCAGTCCATCTGGCGAAGGGGGAGCTTTCTTT. The chain couples TRBV27 to TRBJ1-1; a possible D gene is TRBD1 (6 bases). The CDR3 sequence is 13 residues long. Germline CDR1 reads MNHEY; CDR2 reads SMNVEV (reference sequence). Trimming took off 5 bases at V and 10 bases at J, with 17 bases between the two ends.

V and J are TRBV18 and TRBJ1-3, with D unclear. Deletions cut 3 bases from V and 5 bases from J, with 11 bases between. CDR1 and CDR2 from the germline V gene are KGHSH and LQKENI. The CDR3 consists of 14 residues. CDR3 in amino acids: CASSPGVERNTIYF. The CDR3 nucleotides are TGTGCCAGCTCACCGGGAGTCGAGAGAAACACCATATATTTT. The complete variable domain, with remaining parts taken from reference TRBV18 and TRBJ1-3, reads NAGVMQNPRHLVRRRGQEARLRCSPMKGHSHVYWYRQLPEEGLKFMVYLQKENIIDESGMPKERFSAEFPKEGPSILRIQQVVRGDSAAYFCASSPGVERNTIYFGEGSWLTVV.

The chain joins TRBV18 to TRBJ2-4; no firm D call. Trimming took off 3 bases at V and 1 base at J, with 13 bases between the two ends. Germline V gives CDR1 KGHSH, CDR2 LQKENI. The CDR3 runs 16 residues. The CDR3 loop is CASSPQPAVAKNIQYF. The CDR3 DNA reads as TGTGCCAGCTCACCGCAACCGGCCGTCGCCAAAAACATTCAGTACTTC.

J is TRBJ2-2 and V is TRBV7-9; either TRBD1 or TRBD2 may supply D (5 bases each). Germline V gene data show CDR1 as SEHNR and CDR2 as FQNEAQ (reference sequence). This CDR3 has 14 amino acids. V was trimmed by 4 bases and J by 4 bases, leaving 10 bases between them. CDR3 bases: TGTGCCAGCAGCTCGTGGGGGTCCACCGGGGAGCTGTTTTTT. Its protein product is CASSSWGSTGELFF. Variable domain in full (rest from reference TRBV7-9 and TRBJ2-2): DTGVSQNPRHKITKRGQNVTFRCDPISEHNRLYWYRQTLGQGPEFLTYFQNEAQLEKSRLLSDRFSAERPKGSFSTLEIQRTEQGDSAMYLCASSSWGSTGELFFGEGSRLTVL.

This chain joins TRBV7-2 and TRBJ2-1, with unresolved D. Trimming left V 5 bases short and J 8 bases short, with 10 bases between. Germline lookup yields CDR1 SGHTA and CDR2 FQGNSA. The CDR3 is made up of 12 amino acids. CDR3 residues: CASSVPFYEQFF. Here the CDR3 DNA reads TGTGCCAGCAGCGTCCCATTCTATGAGCAGTTCTTC.